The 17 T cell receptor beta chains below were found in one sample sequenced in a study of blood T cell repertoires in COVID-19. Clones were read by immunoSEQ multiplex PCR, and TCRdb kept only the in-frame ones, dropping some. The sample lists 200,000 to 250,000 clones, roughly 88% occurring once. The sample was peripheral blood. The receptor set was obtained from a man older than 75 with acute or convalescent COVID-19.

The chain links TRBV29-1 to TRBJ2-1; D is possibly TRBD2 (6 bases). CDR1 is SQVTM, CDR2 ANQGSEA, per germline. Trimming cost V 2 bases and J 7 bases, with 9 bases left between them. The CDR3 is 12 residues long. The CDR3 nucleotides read TGCAGCGTTGAAACGGGGAGGAATGAGCAGTTCTTC. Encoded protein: CSVETGRNEQFF.

The CDR3: CASSSGQGSVNTEAFF. CDR3 sequence (DNA): TGCGCCAGCAGCTCCGGACAGGGCTCAGTGAACACTGAAGCTTTCTTT. V usage is TRBV5-1 and J usage is TRBJ1-1; 8 positions agree with TRBD1. The V segment lost 3 bases and the J segment 0 bases; nucleotides outside the gene matches: 7. The CDR3 consists of 16 residues. CDR1 is SGHRS, CDR2 YFSETQ, per germline.

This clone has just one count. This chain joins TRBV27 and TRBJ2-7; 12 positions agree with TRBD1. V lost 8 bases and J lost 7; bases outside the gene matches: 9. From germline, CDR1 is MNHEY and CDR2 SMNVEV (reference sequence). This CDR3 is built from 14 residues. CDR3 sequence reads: CASSRDRGPREQYF. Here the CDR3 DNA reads TGTGCCAGCTCCAGGGACAGGGGGCCGCGTGAGCAGTACTTC.

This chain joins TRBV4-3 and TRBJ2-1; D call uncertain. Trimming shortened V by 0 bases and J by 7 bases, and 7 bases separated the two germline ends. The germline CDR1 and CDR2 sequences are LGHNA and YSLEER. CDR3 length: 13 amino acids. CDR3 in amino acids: CASSQDHRNEQFF. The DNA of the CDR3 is TGCGCCAGCAGCCAAGATCACCGGAATGAGCAGTTCTTC.

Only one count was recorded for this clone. The CDR3 here is CATSGWGHDTGEQYF. The DNA for the CDR3 is TGTGCCACCAGCGGTTGGGGACACGACACAGGCGAGCAGTACTTC. The V gene is TRBV15, the J gene TRBJ2-7, with a possible D match to TRBD1 (6 bases). Germline CDR1 and CDR2: LNHNV and YYDKDF (reference sequence). This CDR3 is 15 amino acids long. The germline V and J ends were trimmed by 5 bases and 6 bases, with 20 bases remaining between them.

CDR3 amino acids: CASSLWLGTGTSYEQYF. The DNA of the CDR3 is TGTGCCAGCAGTTTATGGTTAGGGACAGGAACCTCCTACGAGCAGTACTTC. J is TRBJ2-7 and V is TRBV27, with 8 bases lining up with TRBD1. Germline values: CDR1 MNHEY, CDR2 SMNVEV (reference sequence). The V and J ends lost 1 base and 0 bases, in that order; junction bases with no gene match: 8. CDR3 length equals 17 residues.

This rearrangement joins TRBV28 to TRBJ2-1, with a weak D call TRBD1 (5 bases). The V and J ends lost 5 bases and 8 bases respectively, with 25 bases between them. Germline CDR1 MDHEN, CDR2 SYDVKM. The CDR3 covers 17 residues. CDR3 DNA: TGTGCCAGCAGTAAAAATATCGGCCTCCTCACAGGCGATGAGCAGTTCTTC. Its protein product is CASSKNIGLLTGDEQFF.

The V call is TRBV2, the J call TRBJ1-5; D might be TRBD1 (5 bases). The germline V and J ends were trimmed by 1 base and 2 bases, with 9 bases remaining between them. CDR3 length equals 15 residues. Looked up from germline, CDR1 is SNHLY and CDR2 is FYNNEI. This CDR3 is CASSEEDTRNQPQHF. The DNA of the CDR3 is TGTGCCAGCAGTGAAGAGGACACCCGCAATCAGCCCCAGCATTTT.

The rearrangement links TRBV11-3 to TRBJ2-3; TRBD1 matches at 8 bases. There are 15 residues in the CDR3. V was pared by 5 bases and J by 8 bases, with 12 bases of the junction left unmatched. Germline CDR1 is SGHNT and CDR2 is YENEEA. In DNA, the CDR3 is TGTGCCAGCAGCCCCGGGACAGGTGCCTTGAGTACGCAGTATTTT. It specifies CASSPGTGALSTQYF.

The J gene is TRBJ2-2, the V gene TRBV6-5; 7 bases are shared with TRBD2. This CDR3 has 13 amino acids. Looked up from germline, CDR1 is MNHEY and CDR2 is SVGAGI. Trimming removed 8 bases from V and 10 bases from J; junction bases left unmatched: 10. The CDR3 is CASVASGLVELFF. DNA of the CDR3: TGTGCCAGCGTGGCTAGCGGTCTCGTGGAGCTGTTTTTT.

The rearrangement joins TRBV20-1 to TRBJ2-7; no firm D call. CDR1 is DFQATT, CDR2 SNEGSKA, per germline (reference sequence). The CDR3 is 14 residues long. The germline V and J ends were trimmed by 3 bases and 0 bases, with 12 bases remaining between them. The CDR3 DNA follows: TGCAGTGCTAGTCCCTTGCTGGCCTCCTACGAGCAGTACTTC. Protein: CSASPLLASYEQYF.

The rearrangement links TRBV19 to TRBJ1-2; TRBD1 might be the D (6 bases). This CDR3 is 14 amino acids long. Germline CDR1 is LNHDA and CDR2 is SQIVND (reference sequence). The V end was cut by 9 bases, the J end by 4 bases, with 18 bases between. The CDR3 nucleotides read TGTGCCAGCGCCCGGGAACAGGGACCCTATGGCTACACCTTC. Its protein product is CASAREQGPYGYTF.

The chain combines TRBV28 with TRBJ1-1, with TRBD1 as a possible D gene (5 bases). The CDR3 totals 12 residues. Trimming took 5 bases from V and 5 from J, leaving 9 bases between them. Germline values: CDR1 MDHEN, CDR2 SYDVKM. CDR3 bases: TGTGCCAGCAGTCCGGGACTAACTGAAGCTTTCTTT. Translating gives CASSPGLTEAFF. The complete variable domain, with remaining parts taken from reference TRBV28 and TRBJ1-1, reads DVKVTQSSRYLVKRTGEKVFLECVQDMDHENMFWYRQDPGLGLRLIYFSYDVKMKEKGDIPEGYSVSREKKERFSLILESASTNQTSMYLCASSPGLTEAFFGQGTRLTVV.

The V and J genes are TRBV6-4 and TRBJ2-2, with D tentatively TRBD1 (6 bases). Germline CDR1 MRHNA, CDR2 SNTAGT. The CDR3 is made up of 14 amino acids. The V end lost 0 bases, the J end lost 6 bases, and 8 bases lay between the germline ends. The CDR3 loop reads CASSDSNRAGELFF. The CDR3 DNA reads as TGTGCCAGCAGTGACTCAAACAGGGCCGGGGAGCTGTTTTTT.

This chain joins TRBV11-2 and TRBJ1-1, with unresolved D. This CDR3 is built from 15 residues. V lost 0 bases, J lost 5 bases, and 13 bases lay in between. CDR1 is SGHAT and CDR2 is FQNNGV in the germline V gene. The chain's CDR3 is CASSLDEGWWTEAFF. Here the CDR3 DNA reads TGTGCCAGCAGCTTAGATGAGGGTTGGTGGACTGAAGCTTTCTTT.

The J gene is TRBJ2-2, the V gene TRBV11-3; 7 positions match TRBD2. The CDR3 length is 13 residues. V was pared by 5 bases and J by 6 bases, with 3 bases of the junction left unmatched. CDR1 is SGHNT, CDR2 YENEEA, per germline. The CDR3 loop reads CASSPGGAGELFF. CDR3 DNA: TGTGCCAGCAGCCCTGGGGGGGCCGGGGAGCTGTTTTTT.

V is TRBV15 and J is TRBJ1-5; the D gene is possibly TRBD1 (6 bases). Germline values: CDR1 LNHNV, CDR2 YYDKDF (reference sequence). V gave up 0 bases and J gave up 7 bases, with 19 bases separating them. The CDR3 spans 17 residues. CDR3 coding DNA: TGTGCCACCAGCAGAGATCCTTCCGGGACACGATTGCAGCCCCAGCATTTT. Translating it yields CATSRDPSGTRLQPQHF.